The clone carrying this T cell receptor beta chain was found once. As yet, its antigen is unknown. The PCR used 60 Vbeta and 13 Jbeta primers. The repertoire was sequenced with immunoSEQ multiplex PCR; TCRdb's copy has only in-frame clones and lacks some. The table includes 150,000 to 160,000 clones, over 60% detected once. The sample originates from a study of cytomegalovirus exposure and HLA in healthy donors. Across the study: About 85 million unique TCRs from HLA-typed donors were held in an early release of data.

Germline lookup yields CDR1 SGDLS and CDR2 YYNGEE. This CDR3 is 12 amino acids long. Trimming removed 3 bases at V and 7 bases at J, with 7 bases between. Study-wide findings and caveats: Reportedly, TCR beta sequences accurately predicted HLA-A and HLA-B alleles in most subjects.

The sample comprised PBMCs. The source is a middle-aged woman in good health and CMV-seronegative. This chain joins TRBV9 and TRBJ2-2; D is ambiguous. The CDR3 nucleotides are TGTGCCAGCAGCGCTGTTATCGGGGAGCTGTTTTTT. Its translation is CASSAVIGELFF.